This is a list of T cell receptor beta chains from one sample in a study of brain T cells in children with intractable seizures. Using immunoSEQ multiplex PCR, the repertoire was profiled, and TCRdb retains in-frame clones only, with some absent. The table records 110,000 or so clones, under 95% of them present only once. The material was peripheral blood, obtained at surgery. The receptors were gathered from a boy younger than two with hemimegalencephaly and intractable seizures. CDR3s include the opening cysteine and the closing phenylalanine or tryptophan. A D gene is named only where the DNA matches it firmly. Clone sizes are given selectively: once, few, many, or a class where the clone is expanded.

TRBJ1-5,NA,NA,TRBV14,CASSSSTGQPQHF,TGTGCCAGCAGCTCCTCGACGGGGCAGCCCCAGCATTTT
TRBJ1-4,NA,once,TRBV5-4,CASSLGSPGTNEKLFF,TGTGCCAGCAGCTTGGGATCGCCAGGGACTAATGAAAAACTGTTTTTT
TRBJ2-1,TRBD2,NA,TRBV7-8,CASSFSGNGEQFF,TGTGCCAGCAGCTTTAGCGGGAACGGTGAGCAGTTCTTC
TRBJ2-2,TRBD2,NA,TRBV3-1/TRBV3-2,CASSHGLAGANTGELFF,TGTGCCAGCAGCCACGGACTAGCGGGAGCGAACACCGGGGAGCTGTTTTTT
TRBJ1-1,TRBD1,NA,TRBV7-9,CASSSARQGRYSEAFF,TGTGCCAGCAGCTCTGCCCGACAGGGAAGATACTCTGAAGCTTTCTTT
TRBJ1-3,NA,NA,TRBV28,CASMGQPLFSGNTIYF,TGTGCCAGCATGGGGCAGCCCTTATTCTCTGGAAACACCATATATTTT
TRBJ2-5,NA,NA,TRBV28,CASSLAGPAAAVQETQYF,TGTGCCAGCAGTTTAGCGGGGCCTGCGGCAGCCGTCCAAGAGACCCAGTACTTC
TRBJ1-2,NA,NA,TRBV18,CASSPPGPTNYGYTF,TGTGCCAGCTCACCACCGGGACCCACCAACTATGGCTACACCTTC
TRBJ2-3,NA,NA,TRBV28,CASSLLQGPSTDTQYF,TGTGCCAGCAGTTTATTACAGGGCCCTAGCACAGATACGCAGTATTTT
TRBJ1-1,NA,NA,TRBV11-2,CASSPIRVAEAFF,TGTGCCAGCAGCCCGATCAGGGTGGCTGAAGCTTTCTTT
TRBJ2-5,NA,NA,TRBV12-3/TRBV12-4,CASSLFSQETQYF,TGTGCCAGCAGTTTATTCTCCCAAGAGACCCAGTACTTC
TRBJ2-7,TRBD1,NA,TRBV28,CAVPDRSYEQYF,TGTGCCGTACCGGACAGGTCGTACGAGCAGTACTTC
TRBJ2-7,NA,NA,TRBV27,CASSPRLDGGLSYEQYF,TGTGCCAGCAGTCCCCGACTAGATGGTGGCCTCTCCTACGAGCAGTACTTC
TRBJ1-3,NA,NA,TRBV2,CASSGRGGNTIYF,TGTGCCAGCAGCGGTAGAGGGGGAAACACCATATATTTT
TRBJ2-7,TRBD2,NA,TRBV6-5,CASSYSRGSGSYEQYF,TGTGCCAGCAGTTACTCGAGAGGTAGCGGGAGCTACGAGCAGTACTTC
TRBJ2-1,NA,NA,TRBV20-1,CSAGRGNEQFF,TGCAGTGCTGGTAGGGGGAATGAGCAGTTCTTC
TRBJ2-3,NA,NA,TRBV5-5,CASSLGSDTQYF,TGTGCCAGCAGCTTGGGATCAGATACGCAGTATTTT
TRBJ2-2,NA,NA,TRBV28,CASSPLSPGDPTGELFF,TGTGCCAGCAGTCCCCTATCGCCCGGGGACCCCACCGGGGAGCTGTTTTTT
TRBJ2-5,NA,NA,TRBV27,CASSLTETQYF,TGTGCCAGCAGTTTAACGGAGACCCAGTACTTC
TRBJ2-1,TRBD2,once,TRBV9,CASSVGGGYNEQFF,TGTGCCAGCAGCGTAGGCGGGGGCTACAATGAGCAGTTCTTC
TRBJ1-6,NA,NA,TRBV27,CASSIRQAIFSPLHF,TGTGCCAGCAGTATAAGACAGGCGATTTTCTCACCCCTCCACTTT
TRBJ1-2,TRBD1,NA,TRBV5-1,CASSLTGDYGYTF,TGCGCCAGCAGCCTAACAGGGGACTATGGCTACACCTTC
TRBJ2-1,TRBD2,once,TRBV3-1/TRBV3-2,CASSGLPSGRSNEQFF,TGTGCCAGCAGCGGCCTACCTAGCGGGAGAAGCAATGAGCAGTTCTTC
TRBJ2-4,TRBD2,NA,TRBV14,CASSQVGAGEPRYF,TGTGCCAGCAGCCAGGTTGGGGCGGGAGAACCCAGGTACTTC
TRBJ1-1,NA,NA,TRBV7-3,CASSLGGGLNTEAFF,TGTGCCAGCAGTCTAGGGGGAGGGCTGAACACTGAAGCTTTCTTT
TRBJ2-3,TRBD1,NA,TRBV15,CATSRDRGRTDTQYF,TGTGCCACCAGCAGAGACAGGGGGCGCACAGATACGCAGTATTTT
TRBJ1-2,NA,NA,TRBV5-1,CASSLGIGTQTSYGYTF,TGCGCCAGCAGCTTGGGAATCGGGACACAAACTTCCTATGGCTACACCTTC
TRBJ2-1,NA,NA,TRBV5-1,CASSFSGAPVDEQFF,TGCGCCAGCAGCTTTTCCGGGGCCCCAGTGGATGAGCAGTTCTTC
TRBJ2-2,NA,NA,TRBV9,CASSVGLSPGGPTGELFF,TGTGCCAGCAGCGTAGGCCTCAGTCCAGGGGGGCCCACCGGGGAGCTGTTTTTT
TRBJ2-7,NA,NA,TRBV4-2,CASSQLGADSYEQYF,TGTGCCAGCAGCCAACTGGGGGCAGACTCCTACGAGCAGTACTTC
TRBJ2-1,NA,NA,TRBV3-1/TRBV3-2,CASSRGHNEQFF,TGTGCCAGCAGCCGGGGACACAATGAGCAGTTCTTC
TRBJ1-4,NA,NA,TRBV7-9,CASSSRSPVPYEKLFF,TGTGCCAGCAGCTCCAGGTCCCCCGTACCTTATGAAAAACTGTTTTTT
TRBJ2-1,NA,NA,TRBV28,CASTHWGSPSYNEQFF,TGTGCCAGCACCCATTGGGGGTCCCCCTCCTACAATGAGCAGTTCTTC
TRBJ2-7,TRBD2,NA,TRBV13,CASSPGTSGIRGGYEQYF,TGTGCCAGCAGCCCCGGGACTAGCGGGATCAGGGGGGGTTACGAGCAGTACTTC
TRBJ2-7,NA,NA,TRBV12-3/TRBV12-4,CASSGAYEQYF,TGTGCCAGCAGCGGGGCTTACGAGCAGTACTTC
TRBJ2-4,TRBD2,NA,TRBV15,CATSSLGGKNIQYF,TGTGCCACCAGCAGTCTCGGGGGGAAAAACATTCAGTACTTC
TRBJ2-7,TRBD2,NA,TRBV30,CAWAGGTYEQYF,TGTGCCTGGGCCGGGGGGACCTACGAGCAGTACTTC
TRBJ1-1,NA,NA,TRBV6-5,CASSTRDEAFF,TGTGCCAGCAGCACCAGGGATGAAGCTTTCTTT
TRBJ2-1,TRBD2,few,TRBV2,CASSGGGNEQFF,TGTGCCAGCAGTGGGGGGGGTAATGAGCAGTTCTTC
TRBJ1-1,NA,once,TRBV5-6,CASSLGLNTEAFF,TGTGCCAGCAGCTTGGGGTTGAACACTGAAGCTTTCTTT
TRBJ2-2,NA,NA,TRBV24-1,CATSDFGGFGTGELFF,TGTGCCACCAGTGATTTTGGGGGCTTCGGCACCGGGGAGCTGTTTTTT
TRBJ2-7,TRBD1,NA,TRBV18,CASWGTGRPGEQYF,TGTGCCAGCTGGGGGACAGGGAGACCTGGGGAGCAGTACTTC
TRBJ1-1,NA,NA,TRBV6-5,CASSPPVTNTEAFF,TGTGCCAGCAGCCCCCCGGTAACGAACACTGAAGCTTTCTTT
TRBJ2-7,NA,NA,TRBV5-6,CASSLRASRNYEQYF,TGTGCCAGCAGCTTGAGGGCTAGCCGTAATTACGAGCAGTACTTC
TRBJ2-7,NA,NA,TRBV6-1,CASSEGIAERGIDEQYF,TGTGCCAGCAGTGAGGGGATAGCGGAACGAGGTATCGACGAGCAGTACTTC
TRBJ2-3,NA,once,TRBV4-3,CASSQAPKTSSTDTQYF,TGCGCCAGCAGCCAAGCCCCAAAGACTTCTAGCACAGATACGCAGTATTTT
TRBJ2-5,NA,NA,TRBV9,CASSVVGGGSETQYF,TGTGCCAGCAGCGTAGTAGGGGGAGGTTCTGAGACCCAGTACTTC
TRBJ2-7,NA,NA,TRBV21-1,CASTSIEGGDYEQYF,TGTGCCAGCACCTCGATCGAGGGGGGAGACTACGAGCAGTACTTC
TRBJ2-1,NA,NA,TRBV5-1,CASSDTAVYNEQFF,TGCGCCAGCAGCGACACAGCGGTTTACAATGAGCAGTTCTTC
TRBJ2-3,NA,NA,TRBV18,CASSPRTRIPDTQYF,TGTGCCAGCTCACCTAGAACTAGAATCCCAGATACGCAGTATTTT
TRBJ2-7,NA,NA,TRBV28,CASRQGPSYEQYF,TGTGCCAGCAGACAGGGTCCCTCCTACGAGCAGTACTTC
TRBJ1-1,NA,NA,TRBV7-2,CASSWRGGTEAFF,TGTGCCAGCAGCTGGAGAGGGGGAACTGAAGCTTTCTTT
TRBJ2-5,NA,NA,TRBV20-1,CSASLRGETQYF,TGCAGTGCTAGTCTACGAGGGGAGACCCAGTACTTC